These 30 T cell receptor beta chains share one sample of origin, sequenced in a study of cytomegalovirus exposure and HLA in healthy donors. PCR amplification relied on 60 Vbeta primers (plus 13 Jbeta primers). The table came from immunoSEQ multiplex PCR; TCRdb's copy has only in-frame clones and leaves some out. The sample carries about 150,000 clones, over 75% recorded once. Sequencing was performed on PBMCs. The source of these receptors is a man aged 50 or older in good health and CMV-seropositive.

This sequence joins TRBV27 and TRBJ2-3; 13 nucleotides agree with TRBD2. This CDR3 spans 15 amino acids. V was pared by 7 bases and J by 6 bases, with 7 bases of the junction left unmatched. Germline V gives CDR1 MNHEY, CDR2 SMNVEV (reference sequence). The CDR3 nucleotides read TGTGCCAGCAAACTCGGACTAGCGGGAGAGGATACGCAGTATTTT. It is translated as CASKLGLAGEDTQYF.

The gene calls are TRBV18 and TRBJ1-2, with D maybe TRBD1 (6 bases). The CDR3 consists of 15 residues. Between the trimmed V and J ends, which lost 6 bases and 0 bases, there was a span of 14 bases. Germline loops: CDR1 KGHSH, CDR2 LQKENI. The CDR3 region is CASSPIEGANYGYTF. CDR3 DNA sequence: TGTGCCAGCTCCCCCATAGAGGGGGCTAACTATGGCTACACCTTC.

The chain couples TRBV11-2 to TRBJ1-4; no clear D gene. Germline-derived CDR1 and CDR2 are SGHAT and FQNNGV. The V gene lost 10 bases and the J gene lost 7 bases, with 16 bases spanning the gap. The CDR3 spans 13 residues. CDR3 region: CATADYRGEKLFF. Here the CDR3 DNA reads TGTGCCACTGCGGACTACCGAGGTGAAAAACTGTTTTTT.

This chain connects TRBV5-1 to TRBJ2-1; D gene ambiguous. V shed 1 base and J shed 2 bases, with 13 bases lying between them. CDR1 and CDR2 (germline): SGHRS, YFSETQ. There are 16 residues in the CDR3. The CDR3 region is CASSLQATPPYNEQFF. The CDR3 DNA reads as TGCGCCAGCAGCTTGCAGGCGACGCCTCCCTACAATGAGCAGTTCTTC.

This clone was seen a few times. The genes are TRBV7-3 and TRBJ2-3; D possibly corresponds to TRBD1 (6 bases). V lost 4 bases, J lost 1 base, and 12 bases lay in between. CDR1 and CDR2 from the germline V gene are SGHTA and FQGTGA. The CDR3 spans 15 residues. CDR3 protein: CASSSSTGRTDTQYF. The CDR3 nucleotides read TGTGCCAGCAGCTCCTCAACAGGGCGCACAGATACGCAGTATTTT. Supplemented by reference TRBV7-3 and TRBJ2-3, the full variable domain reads GAGVSQTPSNKVTEKGKYVELRCDPISGHTALYWYRQSLGQGPEFLIYFQGTGAADDSGLPNDRFFAVRPEGSVSTLKIQRTERGDSAVYLCASSSSTGRTDTQYFGPGTRLTVL.

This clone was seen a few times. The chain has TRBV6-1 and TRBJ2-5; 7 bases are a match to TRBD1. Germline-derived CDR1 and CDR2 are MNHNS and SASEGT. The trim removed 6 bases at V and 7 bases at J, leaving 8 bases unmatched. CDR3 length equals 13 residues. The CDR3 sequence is CASSGQAPLTQYF. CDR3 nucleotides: TGTGCCAGCAGCGGACAGGCCCCACTGACCCAGTACTTC.

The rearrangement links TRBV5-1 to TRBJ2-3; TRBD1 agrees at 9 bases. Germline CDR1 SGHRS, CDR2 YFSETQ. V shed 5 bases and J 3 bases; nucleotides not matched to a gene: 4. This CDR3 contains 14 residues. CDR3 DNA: TGCGCCAGCAGGGACAGGGGAGTGACAGATACGCAGTATTTT. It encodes CASRDRGVTDTQYF. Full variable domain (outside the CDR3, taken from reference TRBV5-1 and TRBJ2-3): KAGVTQTPRYLIKTRGQQVTLSCSPISGHRSVSWYQQTPGQGLQFLFEYFSETQRNKGNFPGRFSGRQFSNSRSEMNVSTLELGDSALYLCASRDRGVTDTQYFGPGTRLTVL.

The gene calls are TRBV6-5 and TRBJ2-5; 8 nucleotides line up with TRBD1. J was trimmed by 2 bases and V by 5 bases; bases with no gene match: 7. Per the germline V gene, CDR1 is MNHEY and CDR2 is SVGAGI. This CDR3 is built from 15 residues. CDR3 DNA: TGTGCCAGCAGTGCACCTGGGACAGGACAAGAGACCCAGTACTTC. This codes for CASSAPGTGQETQYF.

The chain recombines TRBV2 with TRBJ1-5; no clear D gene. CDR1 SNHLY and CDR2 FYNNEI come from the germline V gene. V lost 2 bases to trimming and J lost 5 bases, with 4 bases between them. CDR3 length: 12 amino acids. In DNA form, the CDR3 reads TGTGCCAGCAGTGAAACATATCAGCCCCAGCATTTT. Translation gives CASSETYQPQHF. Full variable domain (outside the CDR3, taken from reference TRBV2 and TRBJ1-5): EPEVTQTPSHQVTQMGQEVILRCVPISNHLYFYWYRQILGQKVEFLVSFYNNEISEKSEIFDDQFSVERPDGSNFTLKIRSTKLEDSAMYFCASSETYQPQHFGDGTRLSIL.

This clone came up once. The CDR3 loop is CASSPQISGTKNIQYF. In DNA, the CDR3 is TGTGCCAGCAGCCCGCAAATCTCGGGGACCAAAAACATTCAGTACTTC. The chain links TRBV7-2 to TRBJ2-4; D may be TRBD2 (5 bases). Germline lookup yields CDR1 SGHTA and CDR2 FQGNSA. Trimming removed 5 bases from V and 2 bases from J, with 16 bases in between. The CDR3 consists of 16 residues.

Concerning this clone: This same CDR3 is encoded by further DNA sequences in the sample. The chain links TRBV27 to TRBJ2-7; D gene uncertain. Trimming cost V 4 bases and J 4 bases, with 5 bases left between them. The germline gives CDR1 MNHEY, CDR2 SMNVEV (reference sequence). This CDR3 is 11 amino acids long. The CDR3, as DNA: TGTGCCAGCAGTTCTTTATACGAGCAGTACTTC. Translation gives CASSSLYEQYF.

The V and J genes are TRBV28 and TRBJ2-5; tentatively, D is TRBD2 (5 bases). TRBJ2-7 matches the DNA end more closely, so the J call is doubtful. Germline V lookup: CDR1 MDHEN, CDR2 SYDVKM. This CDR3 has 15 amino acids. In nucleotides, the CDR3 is TGTGCCAGCAGTTTTCGTGGGAGTGGGGAGTACGAGCAGTACTTC. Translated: CASSFRGSGEYEQYF.

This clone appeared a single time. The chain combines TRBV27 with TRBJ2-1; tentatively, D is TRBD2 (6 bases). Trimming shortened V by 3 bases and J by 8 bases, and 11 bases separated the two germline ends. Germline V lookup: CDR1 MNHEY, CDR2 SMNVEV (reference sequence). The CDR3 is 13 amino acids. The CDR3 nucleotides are TGTGCCAGCAGTTTGGGGAGGAGGGATGAGCAGTTCTTC. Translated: CASSLGRRDEQFF.

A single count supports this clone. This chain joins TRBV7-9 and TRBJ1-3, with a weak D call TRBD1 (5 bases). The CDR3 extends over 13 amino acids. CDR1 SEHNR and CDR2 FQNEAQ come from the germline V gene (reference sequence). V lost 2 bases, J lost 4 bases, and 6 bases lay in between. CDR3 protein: CASSLRGGNTIYF. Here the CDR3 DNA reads TGTGCCAGCAGCTTAAGGGGCGGAAACACCATATATTTT.

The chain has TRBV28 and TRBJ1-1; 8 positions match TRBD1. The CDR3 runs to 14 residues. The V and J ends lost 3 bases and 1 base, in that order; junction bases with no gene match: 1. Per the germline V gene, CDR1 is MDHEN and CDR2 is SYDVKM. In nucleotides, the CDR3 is TGTGCCAGCAGTTTCGGACAGGGGAACACTGAAGCTTTCTTT. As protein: CASSFGQGNTEAFF.

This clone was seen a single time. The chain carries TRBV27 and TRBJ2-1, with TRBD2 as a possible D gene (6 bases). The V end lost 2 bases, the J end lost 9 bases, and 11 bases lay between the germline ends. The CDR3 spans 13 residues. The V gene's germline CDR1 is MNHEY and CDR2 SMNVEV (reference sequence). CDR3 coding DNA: TGTGCCAGCAGTTTACTAGCGTCCGGTGAGCAGTTCTTC. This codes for CASSLLASGEQFF.

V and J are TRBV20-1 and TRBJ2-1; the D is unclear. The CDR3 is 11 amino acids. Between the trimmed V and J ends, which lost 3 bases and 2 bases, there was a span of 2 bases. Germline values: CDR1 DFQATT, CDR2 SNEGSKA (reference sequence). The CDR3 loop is CSASAYNEQFF. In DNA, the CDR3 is TGCAGTGCTAGCGCCTACAATGAGCAGTTCTTC.

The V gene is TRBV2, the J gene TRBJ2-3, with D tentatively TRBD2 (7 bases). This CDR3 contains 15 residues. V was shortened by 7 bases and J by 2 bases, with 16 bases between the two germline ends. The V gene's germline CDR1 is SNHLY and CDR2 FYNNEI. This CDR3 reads CASTPGGGSTDTQYF. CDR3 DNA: TGTGCCAGCACCCCGGGGGGCGGTTCCACAGATACGCAGTATTTT.

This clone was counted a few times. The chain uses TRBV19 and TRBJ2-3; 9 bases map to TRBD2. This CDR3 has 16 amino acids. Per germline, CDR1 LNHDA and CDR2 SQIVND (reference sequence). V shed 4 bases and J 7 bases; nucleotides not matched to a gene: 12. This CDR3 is CASSKRASGTGNTQYF. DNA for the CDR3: TGTGCCAGTAGTAAGCGGGCTAGCGGGACCGGGAATACGCAGTATTTT.

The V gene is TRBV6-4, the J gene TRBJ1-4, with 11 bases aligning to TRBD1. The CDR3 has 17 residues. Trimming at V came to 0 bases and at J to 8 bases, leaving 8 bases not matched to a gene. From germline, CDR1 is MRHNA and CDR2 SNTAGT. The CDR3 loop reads CASSDSHGQGAREKLFF. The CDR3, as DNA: TGTGCCAGCAGTGACTCTCACGGACAGGGGGCGAGGGAAAAACTGTTTTTT.

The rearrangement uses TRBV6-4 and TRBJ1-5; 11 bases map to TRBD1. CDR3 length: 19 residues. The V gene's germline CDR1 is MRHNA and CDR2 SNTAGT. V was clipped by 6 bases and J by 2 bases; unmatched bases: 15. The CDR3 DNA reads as TGTGCCAGCAGGAGGGGGGGACAGGGGGAATCTAAGGGCAATCAGCCCCAGCATTTT. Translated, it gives CASRRGGQGESKGNQPQHF.

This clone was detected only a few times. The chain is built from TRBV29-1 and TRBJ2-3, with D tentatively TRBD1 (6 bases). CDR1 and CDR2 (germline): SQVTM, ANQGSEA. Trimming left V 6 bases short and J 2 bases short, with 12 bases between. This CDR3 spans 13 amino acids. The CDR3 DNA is TGCAGCGTGATATTGGGGGCCACAGATACGCAGTATTTT. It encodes CSVILGATDTQYF.

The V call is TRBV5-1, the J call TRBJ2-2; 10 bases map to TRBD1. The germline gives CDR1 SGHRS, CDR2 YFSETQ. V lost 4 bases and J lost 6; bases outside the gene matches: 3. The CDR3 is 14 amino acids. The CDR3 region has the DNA TGCGCCAGCAGCGGGGGACAGGGGTCCGGGGAGCTGTTTTTT. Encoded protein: CASSGGQGSGELFF.

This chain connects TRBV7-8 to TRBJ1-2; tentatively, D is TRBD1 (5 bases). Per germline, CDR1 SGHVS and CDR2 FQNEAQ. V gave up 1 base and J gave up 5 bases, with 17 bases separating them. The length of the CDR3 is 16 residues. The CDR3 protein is CASSLEDGGVGYGYTF. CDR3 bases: TGTGCCAGCAGCTTAGAGGATGGAGGGGTTGGGTATGGCTACACCTTC.

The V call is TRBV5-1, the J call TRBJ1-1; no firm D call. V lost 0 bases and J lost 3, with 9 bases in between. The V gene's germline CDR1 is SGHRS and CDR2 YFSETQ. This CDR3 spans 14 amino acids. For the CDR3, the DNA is TGCGCCAGCAGCTTGGCCGGGAAGGACACTGAAGCTTTCTTT. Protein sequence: CASSLAGKDTEAFF. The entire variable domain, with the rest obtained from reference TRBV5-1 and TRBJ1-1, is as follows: KAGVTQTPRYLIKTRGQQVTLSCSPISGHRSVSWYQQTPGQGLQFLFEYFSETQRNKGNFPGRFSGRQFSNSRSEMNVSTLELGDSALYLCASSLAGKDTEAFFGQGTRLTVV.

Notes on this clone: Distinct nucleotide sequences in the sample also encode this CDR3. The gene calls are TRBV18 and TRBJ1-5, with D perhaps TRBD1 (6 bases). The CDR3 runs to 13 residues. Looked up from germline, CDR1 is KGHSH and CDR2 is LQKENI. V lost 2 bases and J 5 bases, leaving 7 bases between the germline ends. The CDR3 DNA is TGTGCCAGCTCACCAGCAGGGGATCAGCCCCAGCATTTT. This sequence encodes CASSPAGDQPQHF. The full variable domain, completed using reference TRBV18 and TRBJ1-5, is NAGVMQNPRHLVRRRGQEARLRCSPMKGHSHVYWYRQLPEEGLKFMVYLQKENIIDESGMPKERFSAEFPKEGPSILRIQQVVRGDSAAYFCASSPAGDQPQHFGDGTRLSIL.

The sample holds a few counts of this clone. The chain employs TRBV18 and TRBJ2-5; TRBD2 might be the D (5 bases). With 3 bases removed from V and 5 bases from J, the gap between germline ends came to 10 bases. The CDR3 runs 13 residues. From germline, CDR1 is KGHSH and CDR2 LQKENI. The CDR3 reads CASSPPGFETQYF. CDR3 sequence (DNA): TGTGCCAGCTCACCTCCGGGATTTGAGACCCAGTACTTC.

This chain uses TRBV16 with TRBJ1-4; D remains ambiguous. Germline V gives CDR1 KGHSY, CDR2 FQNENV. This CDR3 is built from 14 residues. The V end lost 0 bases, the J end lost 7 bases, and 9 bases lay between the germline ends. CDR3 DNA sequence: TGTGCCAGCAGCCAATCGAACTCCGGTGAAAAACTGTTTTTT. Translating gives CASSQSNSGEKLFF.

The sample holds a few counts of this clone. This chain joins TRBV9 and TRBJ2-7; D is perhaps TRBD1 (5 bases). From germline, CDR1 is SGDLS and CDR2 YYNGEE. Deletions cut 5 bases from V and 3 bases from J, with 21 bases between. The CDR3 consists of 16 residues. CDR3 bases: TGTGCCAGCAGTGAGCCGACAGTCCCCTATGACTACGAGCAGTACTTC. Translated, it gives CASSEPTVPYDYEQYF.

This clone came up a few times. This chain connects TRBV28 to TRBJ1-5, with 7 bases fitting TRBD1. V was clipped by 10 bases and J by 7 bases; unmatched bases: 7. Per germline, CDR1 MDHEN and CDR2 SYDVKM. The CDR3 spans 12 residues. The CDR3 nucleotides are TGTGCCATCCAATCCAGGGGGCAGCCCCAGCATTTT. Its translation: CAIQSRGQPQHF.